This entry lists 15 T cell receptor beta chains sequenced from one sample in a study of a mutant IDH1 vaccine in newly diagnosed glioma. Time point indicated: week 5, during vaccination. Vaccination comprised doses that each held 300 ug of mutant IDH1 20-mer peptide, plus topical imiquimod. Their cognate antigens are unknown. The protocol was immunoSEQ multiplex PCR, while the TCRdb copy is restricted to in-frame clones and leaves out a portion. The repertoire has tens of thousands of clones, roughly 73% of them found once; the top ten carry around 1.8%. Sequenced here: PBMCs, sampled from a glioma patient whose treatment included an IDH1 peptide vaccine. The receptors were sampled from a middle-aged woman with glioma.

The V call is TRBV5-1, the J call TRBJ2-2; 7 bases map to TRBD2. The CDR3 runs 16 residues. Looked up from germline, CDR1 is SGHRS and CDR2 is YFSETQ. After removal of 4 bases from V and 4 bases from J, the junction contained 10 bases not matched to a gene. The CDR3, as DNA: TGCGCCAGCAGCCCGGATCTTCCGGGGGGCACCGGGGAGCTGTTTTTT. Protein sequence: CASSPDLPGGTGELFF.

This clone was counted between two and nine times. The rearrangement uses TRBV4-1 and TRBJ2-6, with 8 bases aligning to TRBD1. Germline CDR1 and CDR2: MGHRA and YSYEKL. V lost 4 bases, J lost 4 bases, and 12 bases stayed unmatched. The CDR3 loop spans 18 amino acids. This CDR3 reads CASSLGGRGRSGANVLTF. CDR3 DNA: TGCGCCAGCAGCCTAGGGGGCAGGGGGCGATCCGGGGCCAACGTCCTGACTTTC.

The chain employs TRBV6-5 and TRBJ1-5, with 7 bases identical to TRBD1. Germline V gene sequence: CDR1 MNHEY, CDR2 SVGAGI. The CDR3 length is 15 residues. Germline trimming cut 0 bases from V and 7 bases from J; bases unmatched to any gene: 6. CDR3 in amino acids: CASSYSKGANQPQHF. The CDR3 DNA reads TGTGCCAGCAGTTACTCGAAGGGGGCTAACCAGCCCCAGCATTTT.

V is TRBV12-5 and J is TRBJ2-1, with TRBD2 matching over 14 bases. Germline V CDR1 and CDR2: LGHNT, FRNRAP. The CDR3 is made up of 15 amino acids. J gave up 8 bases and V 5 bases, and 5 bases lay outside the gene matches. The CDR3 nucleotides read TGTGCTAGTGGTCCCGGACTAGCGGGGGGCTATGAGCAGTTCTTC. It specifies CASGPGLAGGYEQFF.

This chain's CDR3 is CATQTGEGEQYF. CDR3 DNA: TGTGCCACCCAGACAGGGGAGGGCGAGCAGTACTTC. The chain recombines TRBV2 with TRBJ2-7; D is perhaps TRBD1 (8 bases). The V and J ends lost 10 bases and 6 bases respectively, with 16 bases between them. CDR3 length: 12 residues. Germline CDR1 is SNHLY and CDR2 is FYNNEI. The full variable domain, completed using reference TRBV2 and TRBJ2-7, is EPEVTQTPSHQVTQMGQEVILRCVPISNHLYFYWYRQILGQKVEFLVSFYNNEISEKSEIFDDQFSVERPDGSNFTLKIRSTKLEDSAMYFCATQTGEGEQYFGPGTRLTVT.

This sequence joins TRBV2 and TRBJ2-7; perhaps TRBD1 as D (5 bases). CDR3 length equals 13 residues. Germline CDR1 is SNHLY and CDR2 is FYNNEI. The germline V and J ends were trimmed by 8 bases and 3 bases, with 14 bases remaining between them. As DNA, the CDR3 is TGTGCCAGCCTTTCTACAGGCTACTACGAGCAGTACTTC. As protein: CASLSTGYYEQYF.

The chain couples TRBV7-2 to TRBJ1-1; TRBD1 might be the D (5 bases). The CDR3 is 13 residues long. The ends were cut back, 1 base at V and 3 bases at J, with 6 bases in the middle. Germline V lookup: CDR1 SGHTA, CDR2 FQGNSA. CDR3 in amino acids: CASSLVGDTEAFF. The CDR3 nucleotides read TGTGCCAGCAGCTTAGTAGGGGACACTGAAGCTTTCTTT.

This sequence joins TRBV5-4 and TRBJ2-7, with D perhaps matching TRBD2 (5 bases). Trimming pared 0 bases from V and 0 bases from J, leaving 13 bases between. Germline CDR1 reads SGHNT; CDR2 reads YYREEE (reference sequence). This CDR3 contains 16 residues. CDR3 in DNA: TGTGCCAGCAGCTTGGACGGGATTACAAGCTCCTACGAGCAGTACTTC. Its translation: CASSLDGITSSYEQYF.

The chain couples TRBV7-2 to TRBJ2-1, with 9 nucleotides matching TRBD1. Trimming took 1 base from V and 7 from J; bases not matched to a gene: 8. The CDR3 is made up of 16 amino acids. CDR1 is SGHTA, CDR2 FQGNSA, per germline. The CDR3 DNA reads TGTGCCAGCAGCTTAGTAGTGGGACAGGGTAGGAATGAGCAGTTCTTC. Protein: CASSLVVGQGRNEQFF.

The CDR3 loop is CASSPGQGTDTQYF. Here the CDR3 DNA reads TGTGCCAGCAGCCCGGGACAGGGCACAGATACGCAGTATTTT. The V gene is TRBV11-2, the J gene TRBJ2-3; the match to TRBD1 covers 8 bases. Unmatched junction bases numbered 2, after V lost 5 bases and J lost 1 base. CDR1 is SGHAT and CDR2 is FQNNGV in the germline V gene. The CDR3 has 14 residues.

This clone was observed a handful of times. CDR3 residues: CSVGDNSNQPQHF. The CDR3 coding sequence is TGCAGCGTTGGAGATAATAGCAATCAGCCCCAGCATTTT. The chain has TRBV29-1 and TRBJ1-5; D not certain. The V gene's germline CDR1 is SQVTM and CDR2 ANQGSEA. This CDR3 has 13 amino acids. The V gene lost 4 bases and the J gene lost 0 bases, with 7 bases spanning the gap.

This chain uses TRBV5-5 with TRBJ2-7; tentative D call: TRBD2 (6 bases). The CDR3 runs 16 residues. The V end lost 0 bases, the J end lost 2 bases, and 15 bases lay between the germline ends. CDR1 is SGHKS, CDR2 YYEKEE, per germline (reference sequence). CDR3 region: CASSLVLVGGAYEQYF. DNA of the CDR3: TGTGCCAGCAGCTTGGTCTTGGTGGGGGGAGCCTACGAGCAGTACTTC.

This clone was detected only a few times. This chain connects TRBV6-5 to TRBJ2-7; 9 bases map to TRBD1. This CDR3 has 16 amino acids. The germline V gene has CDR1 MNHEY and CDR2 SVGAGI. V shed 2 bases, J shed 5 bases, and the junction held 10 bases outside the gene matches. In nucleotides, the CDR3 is TGTGCCAGCAGTTACGTCGGGACAGGGAAACCGGACGAGCAGTACTTC. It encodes CASSYVGTGKPDEQYF.

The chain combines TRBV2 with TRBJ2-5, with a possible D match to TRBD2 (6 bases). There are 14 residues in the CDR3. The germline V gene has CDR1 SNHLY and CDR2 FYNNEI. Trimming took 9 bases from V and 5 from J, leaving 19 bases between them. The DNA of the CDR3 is TGTGCCAGGGGGGACTCCTCGATCGGGGAGACCCAGTACTTC. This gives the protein CARGDSSIGETQYF.

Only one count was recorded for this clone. The CDR3 protein is CSHRPTNEKLFF. The DNA for the CDR3 is TGTTCCCACAGACCAACTAATGAAAAACTGTTTTTT. This chain links TRBV7-7 with TRBJ1-4; no clear D. From germline, CDR1 is SSHAT and CDR2 FNYEAQ (reference sequence). The CDR3 is 12 amino acids.